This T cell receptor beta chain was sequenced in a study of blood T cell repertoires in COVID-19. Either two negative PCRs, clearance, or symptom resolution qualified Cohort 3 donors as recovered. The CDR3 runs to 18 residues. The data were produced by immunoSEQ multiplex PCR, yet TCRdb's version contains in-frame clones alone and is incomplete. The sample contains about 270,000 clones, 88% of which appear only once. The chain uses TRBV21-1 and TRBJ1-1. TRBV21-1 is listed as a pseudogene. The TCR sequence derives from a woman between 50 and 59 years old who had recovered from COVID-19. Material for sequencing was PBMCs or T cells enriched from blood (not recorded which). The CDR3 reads CASSKGSARPTQNTEAFF. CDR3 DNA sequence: TGTGCCAGCAGCAAAGGGTCGGCTCGACCGACTCAGAACACTGAAGCTTTCTTT.